This is a list of T cell receptor beta chains from one sample in a study of early T cells in non-severe SARS-CoV-2 infection. TCRdb ran MiXCR on the 5' RACE reads and lists one entry per CDR3 protein. Of approximately 83,000 distinct CDR3 sequences listed, about 14% are singletons. What was sequenced was whole blood. These receptors all come from an adult who was a healthcare worker with PCR-confirmed SARS-CoV-2 infection or an uninfected control (not recorded which). CDR3s include the opening cysteine and the closing phenylalanine or tryptophan. The D gene is left open where the match is weak. The size of a clone is reported for some rows only, either as once, few or many, or as a class for expanded clones.

clone size | J gene | V gene | D gene | CDR3 protein | CDR3 DNA
few | TRBJ2-5 | TRBV11-2 | TRBD2 | CASSLLWTSGGLSQETQYF | TGTGCCAGCAGCTTGTTGTGGACTAGCGGGGGGCTATCGCAAGAGACCCAGTACTTC
many | TRBJ2-7 | TRBV18 | TRBD1 | CASSPGTGLSYEQYF | TGTGCCAGCTCACCTGGGACAGGTCTCTCCTACGAGCAGTACTTC
- | TRBJ1-5 | TRBV11-2 | - | CASSLSGQSNQPQHF | TGTGCCAGCAGCTTATCGGGCCAAAGCAATCAGCCCCAGCATTTT
- | TRBJ2-1 | TRBV7-2 | TRBD2 | CASSLTRAGTGYNEQFF | TGTGCCAGCAGCTTAACCCGAGCGGGGACGGGGTACAATGAGCAGTTCTTC
- | TRBJ2-3 | TRBV20-1 | - | CSARDYPRGPMTDTQYF | TGCAGTGCTAGAGATTACCCGCGGGGGCCTATGACAGATACGCAGTATTTT
many | TRBJ2-7 | TRBV9 | - | CASSVDGTATSYEQYF | TGTGCCAGCAGCGTAGATGGGACGGCGACTTCCTACGAGCAGTACTTC
many | TRBJ1-1 | TRBV28 | - | CASSGGTEAFF | TGTGCCAGCAGCGGGGGGACTGAAGCTTTCTTT
- | TRBJ2-3 | TRBV9 | - | CASSPRDPMLYF | TGTGCCAGCAGCCCGCGGGACCCTATGCTGTATTTT
- | TRBJ2-3 | TRBV19 | TRBD1 | CASSLSGTGADTQYF | TGTGCCAGTAGTTTGTCTGGGACAGGGGCAGATACGCAGTATTTT
- | TRBJ2-7 | TRBV25-1 | - | CASSETSTSRGYEQYF | TGTGCCAGCAGTGAAACTTCCACCTCCAGGGGCTACGAGCAGTACTTC
few | TRBJ2-3 | TRBV29-1 | TRBD2 | CSVVPSGGVIDTQYF | TGCAGCGTTGTGCCTAGCGGGGGGGTTATAGATACGCAGTATTTT
- | TRBJ1-2 | TRBV6-5 | TRBD1 | CASSESGGQGYTF | TGTGCCAGCAGTGAGTCAGGGGGCCAAGGCTACACCTTC
- | TRBJ2-3 | TRBV4-1 | - | CASSQPLAGAYSTDTQYF | TGCGCCAGCAGCCAACCCCTCGCGGGGGCCTACAGCACAGATACGCAGTATTTT
- | TRBJ1-6 | TRBV5-6 | - | CASSLFDRRDAANSPLHF | TGTGCCAGCAGCTTGTTTGACCGACGGGACGCAGCTAATTCACCCCTCCACTTT
few | TRBJ1-2 | TRBV28 | - | CASRKGGGAVANYGYTF | TGTGCCAGCAGAAAGGGGGGCGGGGCAGTTGCTAACTATGGCTACACCTTC
- | TRBJ1-2 | TRBV30 | - | CAWYWGDYGYTF | TGTGCCTGGTATTGGGGGGACTATGGCTACACCTTC
many | TRBJ2-6 | TRBV14 | - | CASSQDRTIRANVLTF | TGTGCCAGCAGCCAAGACAGGACTATCAGGGCCAACGTCCTGACTTTC
few | TRBJ2-5 | TRBV27 | - | CASSRAGQRQETQYF | TGTGCCAGCAGCCGAGCTGGACAGAGACAAGAGACCCAGTACTTC
once | TRBJ2-2 | TRBV24-1 | - | CATWSTGELFF | TGTGCCACCTGGTCTACCGGGGAGCTGTTTTTT
- | TRBJ2-3 | TRBV20-1 | TRBD2 | CSAGGTDTQYF | TGCAGCGCGGGAGGTACAGATACGCAGTATTTT
many | TRBJ1-6 | TRBV6-4 | TRBD1 | CASSEGQDNSPLHF | TGTGCCAGCAGTGAGGGACAGGATAATTCACCCCTCCACTTT
- | TRBJ1-1 | TRBV5-4 | - | CASSISGQNTEAFF | TGTGCCAGCAGTATATCGGGACAGAACACTGAAGCTTTCTTT
- | TRBJ1-1 | TRBV25-1 | - | CASSGRQNTEAFF | TGTGCCAGCAGCGGTCGGCAGAACACTGAAGCTTTCTTT
few | TRBJ2-3 | TRBV4-1 | TRBD2 | CASSQATSGETDTQYF | TGCGCCAGCAGCCAAGCTACTAGCGGGGAGACAGATACGCAGTATTTT
- | TRBJ2-5 | TRBV6-2/TRBV6-3 | - | CATGTTEETQYF | TGTGCCACCGGGACAACAGAAGAGACCCAGTACTTC
few | TRBJ1-2 | TRBV4-1 | - | CASSQDLRDRTLGYTF | TGCGCCAGCAGCCAAGATCTCCGTGACAGGACCCTCGGCTACACCTTC
- | TRBJ1-6 | TRBV6-2/TRBV6-3 | TRBD1 | CASSPRGQGNSPLHF | TGTGCCAGCAGTCCCCGGGGACAGGGGAATTCACCCCTCCACTTT
- | TRBJ1-1 | TRBV11-2 | - | CASSKTEQPNTEAFF | TGTGCCAGCAGCAAAACGGAACAGCCGAACACTGAAGCTTTCTTT
- | TRBJ2-7 | TRBV6-5 | - | CASRPKSGVIGIAYEQYF | TGTGCCAGCAGACCGAAGTCGGGAGTGATAGGGATAGCCTACGAGCAGTACTTC
few | TRBJ2-3 | TRBV6-1 | - | CASREGPAGLDTQYF | TGTGCCAGCAGGGAGGGACCTGCCGGCTTGGATACGCAGTATTTT
few | TRBJ2-1 | TRBV20-1 | - | CSARDSRGQFF | TGCAGTGCTAGAGATAGTAGGGGGCAGTTCTTC
- | TRBJ2-3 | TRBV11-2 | - | CASSLQSSRLVGASDTQYF | TGTGCCAGCAGCTTACAGTCTTCTCGGCTAGTAGGAGCGTCGGATACGCAGTATTTT
- | TRBJ1-1 | TRBV10-2 | - | CASYHQANTEAFF | TGCGCCAGCTACCATCAGGCGAACACTGAAGCTTTCTTT
many | TRBJ1-1 | TRBV25-1 | - | CASSDNLVDTEAFF | TGTGCCAGCAGTGACAACCTAGTCGACACTGAAGCTTTCTTT
- | TRBJ1-1 | TRBV12-3/TRBV12-4 | - | CASSFLAVTEAFF | TGTGCCAGCAGTTTTCTGGCAGTCACTGAAGCTTTCTTT
many | TRBJ1-4 | TRBV7-2 | - | CASSLGVTNEKLFF | TGTGCCAGCAGCTTAGGTGTCACGAATGAAAAACTGTTTTTT
few | TRBJ1-1 | TRBV9 | - | CASSVVDMSEAFF | TGTGCCAGCAGCGTAGTGGACATGAGTGAAGCTTTCTTT
- | TRBJ2-1 | TRBV7-6 | TRBD2 | CVSSLAGGQEQFF | TGTGTCAGCAGCTTAGCGGGGGGGCAGGAGCAGTTCTTC
few | TRBJ2-2 | TRBV7-6 | TRBD1 | CASSLRTGLANTGELFF | TGTGCCAGCAGCTTACGGACAGGCCTCGCGAACACCGGGGAGCTGTTTTTT
- | TRBJ1-2 | TRBV29-1 | - | CSVEKVSNYGYTF | TGCAGCGTTGAAAAGGTCTCTAACTATGGCTACACCTTC
- | TRBJ2-1 | TRBV7-2 | TRBD2 | CASSLAWSGDNEQFF | TGTGCCAGCAGCTTAGCGTGGAGCGGGGACAATGAGCAGTTCTTC
many | TRBJ1-2 | TRBV30 | - | CASSTGVNYGYTF | TGTGCCTCCTCGACAGGCGTTAACTATGGCTACACCTTC
many | TRBJ1-1 | TRBV6-2/TRBV6-3 | - | CASTRTTGGVKGNTEAFF | TGTGCCAGCACCCGTACCACCGGAGGGGTAAAGGGAAACACTGAAGCTTTCTTT
few | TRBJ2-3 | TRBV29-1 | - | CSVRRDVGTDTQYF | TGCAGCGTCCGTCGGGACGTAGGCACAGATACGCAGTATTTT
- | TRBJ2-2 | TRBV30 | - | CAWSATLNTGELFF | TGTGCCTGGTCTGCGACCCTGAACACCGGGGAGCTGTTTTTT
- | TRBJ2-3 | TRBV28 | - | CASSQGTLQFGTQYF | TGTGCCAGCAGTCAGGGGACCCTCCAATTTGGTACGCAGTATTTT
few | TRBJ1-6 | TRBV28 | - | CASSLLLGQTGDSPLHF | TGTGCCAGCAGTTTACTTCTTGGCCAAACTGGTGATTCACCCCTCCACTTT
- | TRBJ2-1 | TRBV5-4 | TRBD1 | CASSTDRTGSIEQFF | TGTGCCAGCAGCACGGACAGGACCGGAAGTATTGAGCAGTTCTTC
- | TRBJ2-4 | TRBV20-1 | TRBD1 | CSEQGAKDIQYF | TGCAGTGAACAGGGGGCGAAGGACATTCAGTACTTC
many | TRBJ1-1 | TRBV20-1 | - | CSARDTGSDTEAFF | TGCAGTGCTAGAGATACAGGGTCGGACACTGAAGCTTTCTTT
few | TRBJ2-2 | TRBV5-1 | - | CASSLERVYTGELFF | TGCGCCAGCAGCTTGGAGAGGGTGTACACCGGGGAGCTGTTTTTT
many | TRBJ2-3 | TRBV14 | TRBD2 | CASSRRLAGGPTIGTDTQYF | TGTGCCAGCAGCCGCCGACTAGCGGGGGGCCCCACGATAGGGACAGATACGCAGTATTTT
- | TRBJ2-5 | TRBV5-4 | TRBD2 | CASSWNRGGAKETQYF | TGTGCCAGCAGCTGGAACCGCGGGGGGGCAAAAGAGACCCAGTACTTC
many | TRBJ1-2 | TRBV18 | - | CASSSSGTGGYGYTF | TGTGCCAGCTCGTCGTCCGGGACGGGAGGCTATGGCTACACCTTC